Included here is one T cell receptor beta chain sequence, with context. What it recognizes is unknown. The data belong to a study of OX40 agonist ivuxolimab in advanced cancers. Study background: Dose-escalation patients were diagnosed with hepatocellular carcinoma, melanoma, renal cell cancer or head and neck cancer. Study-wide points: CD8+ T cells were the subset that, on average, had more expanded clones than CD4+. Antigen specificity of clonally expanded peripheral T cells was not established. Normalized expansion of T-cell clones was also low for some nonresponders.

Germline V gives CDR1 MDHEN, CDR2 SYDVKM. The CDR3 is 15 residues long. V was clipped by 5 bases and J by 0 bases; unmatched bases: 4. Assay: immunoSEQ multiplex PCR; the TCRdb copy retains only in-frame clones and omits some. The table includes roughly 77,000 clones, roughly 80% detected once. This chain joins TRBV28 and TRBJ2-1; 7 bases map to TRBD1. The source material was CD4+ or CD8+ T cells sorted from blood, sampled in a trial of the OX40 agonist ivuxolimab. This TCR derives from an adult with an advanced solid tumor such as melanoma, head and neck, liver or kidney cancer. The CDR3 loop reads CASSPGQSSYNEQFF. The DNA for the CDR3 is TGTGCCAGCAGTCCGGGACAGAGCTCCTACAATGAGCAGTTCTTC.